The entry that follows covers one TCR beta chain sequence. The junction shows a germline mismatch at one end, possibly a read error. The sample belongs to a study of tumor-infiltrating lymphocytes in primary liver carcinoma. Co-extraction of both nucleic acids (RNA and DNA) used about 19-33 mg of unsorted bulk tissue. From around 0.5 ug of total RNA, TCR beta-specific cDNA was reverse-transcribed using a constant-region primer. It was through three nested multiplex PCR rounds of slightly modified ARM-PCR that TCR beta libraries arose. Researchers ran the first two PCR rounds for roughly 11 cycles each with TRBV1-TRBV30 forward primers and a C-beta reverse primer. MiXCR, run by TCRdb on the multiplex PCR reads, gives a single entry per CDR3 protein. The sample contains roughly 80,000 distinct CDR3 sequences, about three quarters of which appear only once. The CDR3 length is 14 residues. CDR1 is SGHAT, CDR2 FQNNGV, per germline.

The sequence was collected from a man aged 35-49 years with primary liver carcinoma and hepatitis B virus infection. J is TRBJ2-7 and V is TRBV11-2; D uncertain. The sequenced material came from tumor-adjacent normal liver tissue. CDR3 bases: TGTGCCAACAGCTCTAACATGAACTCCTACGAGCAGTACTTC. Protein: CANSSNMNSYEQYF.